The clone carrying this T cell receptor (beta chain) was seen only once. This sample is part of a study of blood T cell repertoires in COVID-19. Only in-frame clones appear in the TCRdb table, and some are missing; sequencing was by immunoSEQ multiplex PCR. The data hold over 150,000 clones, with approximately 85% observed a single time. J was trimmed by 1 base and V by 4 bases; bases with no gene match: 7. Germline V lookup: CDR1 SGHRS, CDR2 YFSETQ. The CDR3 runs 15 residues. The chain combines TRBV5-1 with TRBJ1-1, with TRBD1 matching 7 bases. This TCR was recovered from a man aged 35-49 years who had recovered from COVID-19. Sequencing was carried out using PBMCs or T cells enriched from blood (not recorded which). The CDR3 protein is CASSLTGQENTEAFF. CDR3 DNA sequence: TGCGCCAGCAGCCTGACAGGGCAAGAGAACACTGAAGCTTTCTTT.